This T cell receptor (beta chain) emerged from a study of blood T cells in healthy people across ages. Whole-study findings and limits: The study found TCR beta diversity correlated strongly with naive T cell percentage. More naive CD4+ cells and higher diversity marked long-lived donors relative to aged donors.

Ranging in age from roughly 6 to 90, the donors were healthy Caucasian individuals from Russia. With respect to this clonotype: Its antigen is not known. Its ends do not fully match the called genes, so a read error is possible.

The authors ran a second PCR of 7 to 11 cycles using a sample-barcoded 5' primer and a J-beta primer mix. One entry per CDR3 protein results from TCRdb running MiXCR on the 5' RACE reads. The repertoire holds about 1.7 million distinct CDR3 sequences, with under 30% as singletons. The CDR3 consists of 16 residues. The material sequenced was blood. The chain uses TRBV12-3 or TRBV12-4 and TRBJ1-2, with TRBD1 as a possible D gene (6 bases). The sequence derives from a woman under 40 in good health. CDR3 in DNA: TGTGCCAGCAGGCGGCGCGGGGGGCTTACTAACTGTGGCTACACCTTC. This translates into CASRRRGGLTNCGYTF.